Listed here are 5 T cell receptor beta chains from one sample, sequenced in a study of T-cell memory formation after mild COVID-19. One entry per CDR3 protein results from TCRdb running MiXCR on the 5' RACE reads. The data contain about 400,000 distinct CDR3 sequences, approximately 25% of them singletons. Sequencing input: PBMCs or a T cell subset sorted from them (not recorded which). These TCRs come from an adult woman who had mild COVID-19 (a few samples of this study predate the infection). Cell type and time point are not known.

This clonotype was observed a few times. The J gene is TRBJ1-4, the V gene TRBV12-3 or TRBV12-4; D gene uncertain. V dropped 5 bases and J dropped 0 bases, with 13 bases sitting between them. The CDR3 is 16 residues long. In DNA, the CDR3 is TGTGCCAGCAGTCAGGCCGGTCCCGCAACTAATGAAAAACTGTTTTTT. This sequence encodes CASSQAGPATNEKLFF.

The chain's CDR3 is CASSYSSGRVTGELFF. In nucleotides, the CDR3 is TGTGCCAGCAGTTATTCTAGCGGGAGAGTCACCGGGGAGCTGTTTTTT. The genes are TRBV6-2 or TRBV6-3 and TRBJ2-2, with 10 bases fitting TRBD2. V was pared by 3 bases and J by 4 bases, with 5 bases of the junction left unmatched. Germline assignment: CDR1 MNHEY and CDR2 SVGEGT. This CDR3 has 16 amino acids.

CDR3 in amino acids: CASSLDANTEAFF. The CDR3 nucleotides read TGTGCCAGCAGCTTGGATGCGAACACTGAAGCTTTCTTT. This rearrangement joins TRBV5-4 to TRBJ1-1; D gene ambiguous. This CDR3 region has 13 residues. CDR1 and CDR2 from the germline V gene are SGHNT and YYREEE (reference sequence). The germline V and J ends were trimmed by 0 bases and 1 base, with 4 bases remaining between them.

The CDR3 DNA sequence: TGTGCCAGCAGCTTGGAAATCCCTACCTACAATGAGCAGTTCTTC. It specifies CASSLEIPTYNEQFF. This rearrangement joins TRBV5-6 to TRBJ2-1, with D unclear. Germline CDR1 is SGHDT and CDR2 is YYEEEE. V was cut by 0 bases and J by 2 bases, with 9 bases left in between. The CDR3 has 15 amino acids. Filled out from reference TRBV5-6 and TRBJ2-1, the complete variable domain reads DAGVTQSPTHLIKTRGQQVTLRCSPKSGHDTVSWYQQALGQGPQFIFQYYEEEERQRGNFPDRFSGHQFPNYSSELNVNALLLGDSALYLCASSLEIPTYNEQFFGPGTRLTVL.

This clonotype was seen more than once but under ten times. The DNA for the CDR3 is TGTGCCAGCAGCTTCGCAGCCGGGTGGGTCTACGAGCAGTACTTC. It encodes CASSFAAGWVYEQYF. The chain carries TRBV7-6 and TRBJ2-7; D uncertain. Germline V gene lookup returns CDR1 SGHVS and CDR2 FNYEAQ. V lost 3 bases and J lost 3, with 15 bases in between. CDR3 size: 15 residues.